This entry is about one TCR beta chain. The CDR3 has 14 amino acids. The V end lost 5 bases, the J end lost 9 bases, and 17 bases lay between the germline ends. Germline V gives CDR1 PRHDT, CDR2 FYEKMQ (reference sequence). This entry belongs to a study of cytomegalovirus exposure and HLA in healthy donors. 60 Vbeta and 13 Jbeta primers were used in PCR. Libraries were prepared by immunoSEQ multiplex PCR; TCRdb keeps only in-frame clonotypes and omits some of them. This sample contains 90,000 to 150,000 clones. Healthy bone marrow donors formed the donor group. The TCR comes from a man aged 18-30 years in good health and CMV-seronegative. This chain connects TRBV13 to TRBJ2-1, with D uncertain. Sequenced input: PBMCs. DNA for the CDR3: TGTGCCAGCAGCCCTTTCCTAGGTCTCCGTGAGCAGTTCTTC. It translates to CASSPFLGLREQFF.